The 2 T cell receptor beta chains reported below all come from one sample, sequenced in a study of blood T cell repertoires in COVID-19. Only in-frame clones appear in the TCRdb table, and some are missing; sequencing was by immunoSEQ multiplex PCR. Among some 78,000 clones listed, 90% were seen once. Specimen: peripheral blood. All receptors come from an elderly woman with active or convalescent COVID-19.

The chain employs TRBV7-2 and TRBJ1-2; 7 bases align to TRBD1. V shed 3 bases and J 7 bases; nucleotides not matched to a gene: 5. The CDR3 totals 13 residues. Germline V gives CDR1 SGHTA, CDR2 FQGNSA. In DNA, the CDR3 is TGTGCCAGCAGCTTTACAGGGGCGGTTGGCTACACCTTC. Its protein is CASSFTGAVGYTF.

The chain joins TRBV28 to TRBJ2-1; TRBD2 aligns across 7 bases. Germline V gives CDR1 MDHEN, CDR2 SYDVKM. This CDR3 comprises 14 residues. V shed 2 bases, J shed 7 bases, and the junction held 5 bases outside the gene matches. The CDR3 DNA sequence: TGTGCCAGCAGTTTAGGTGGGAGGGCTAATGAGCAGTTCTTC. Translation gives CASSLGGRANEQFF.